The 12 T cell receptor beta chains listed next were all sequenced from one sample in a study of T cells in Graves' hyperthyroidism and ophthalmopathy. What was amplified from RNA transcripts were TCR beta CDR3 regions. HTBI primers were the set used in a first-round RT-PCR of the TCR CDR3. Via MiXCR, TCRdb re-called the multiplex PCR reads, giving one row per CDR3 protein. The sample lists 500,000 to 600,000 distinct CDR3 sequences, about 43% seen once, with around 7.7% in the top ten. Input material: peripheral blood or thyroid tissue (not recorded which). The receptors derive from a woman under 30 with Graves' hyperthyroidism.

In its sample, this clonotype was seen once. The chain has TRBV20-1 and TRBJ1-2; D is uncertain. Germline V gene lookup returns CDR1 DFQATT and CDR2 SNEGSKA (reference sequence). This CDR3 has 10 residues. The CDR3 region is CSYPPYGYTF. CDR3 bases: TGCAGCTATCCTCCCTATGGCTACACCTTC.

This clonotype was found once. This chain connects TRBV10-2 to TRBJ2-3; 10 positions agree with TRBD1. Germline values: CDR1 WSHSY, CDR2 SAAADI. The CDR3 has 15 amino acids. V shed 7 bases, J shed 6 bases, and the junction held 10 bases outside the gene matches. The CDR3 nucleotides read TGCGCCAGCAAAACACCGGGACAGGGGAGGGATACGCAGTATTTT. Translated: CASKTPGQGRDTQYF.

Many counts were recorded for this clonotype. V and J are TRBV7-8 and TRBJ1-1; 7 bases align to TRBD1. This CDR3 is built from 17 residues. CDR1 is SGHVS and CDR2 is FQNEAQ in the germline V gene. The V gene end was trimmed by 3 bases and the J gene end by 4 bases; junction bases not matched to a gene: 14. CDR3 residues: CASSLGDRVGLGTEAFF. In DNA, the CDR3 is TGTGCCAGCAGCTTGGGAGACAGGGTCGGGCTGGGCACTGAAGCTTTCTTT.

The chain carries TRBV4-3 and TRBJ1-2, with 9 positions matching TRBD1. V was clipped by 1 base and J by 4 bases; unmatched bases: 1. This CDR3 contains 14 residues. Germline V gene lookup returns CDR1 LGHNA and CDR2 YSLEER. The CDR3 coding sequence is TGCGCCAGCAGCCAAGGGGACAGGGTCTATGGCTACACCTTC. Its protein is CASSQGDRVYGYTF.

The gene calls are TRBV9 and TRBJ1-5; D is uncertain. V lost 0 bases, J lost 7 bases, and 8 bases lay in between. The CDR3 consists of 13 residues. Germline CDR1 is SGDLS and CDR2 is YYNGEE. CDR3 protein: CASSVVGEQPQHF. CDR3 in DNA: TGTGCCAGCAGCGTAGTTGGAGAGCAGCCCCAGCATTTT. Complete variable domain (other parts from reference TRBV9 and TRBJ1-5): DSGVTQTPKHLITATGQRVTLRCSPRSGDLSVYWYQQSLDQGLQFLIQYYNGEERAKGNILERFSAQQFPDLHSELNLSSLELGDSALYFCASSVVGEQPQHFGDGTRLSIL.

This clonotype appeared many times. The chain couples TRBV12-5 to TRBJ2-7; the match to TRBD1 covers 7 bases. With 1 base clipped from V and 6 bases from J, the junction kept 3 bases outside the gene matches. The CDR3 spans 13 residues. Germline CDR1 is LGHNT and CDR2 is FRNRAP. CDR3 sequence (DNA): TGTGCTAGTGGTTTGGCAACAGGGGTCGAGCAGTACTTC. It codes for CASGLATGVEQYF.

V usage is TRBV7-9 and J usage is TRBJ2-7, with TRBD1 identical over 7 bases. Trimming at V came to 8 bases and at J to 3 bases, leaving 7 bases not matched to a gene. The CDR3 totals 13 residues. Germline CDR1 SEHNR, CDR2 FQNEAQ (reference sequence). CDR3: CASGTGQNYEQYF. The CDR3 DNA reads as TGTGCCAGCGGGACGGGACAGAACTACGAGCAGTACTTC.

Ten or more counts support this clonotype. The chain uses TRBV9 and TRBJ2-7, with 11 bases aligning to TRBD2. Germline lookup yields CDR1 SGDLS and CDR2 YYNGEE. The V segment lost 0 bases and the J segment 6 bases; nucleotides outside the gene matches: 8. The CDR3 totals 16 residues. DNA for the CDR3: TGTGCCAGCAGCGTAGAGGTGACTAGCGGGAAGGGCGAGCAGTACTTC. Protein sequence: CASSVEVTSGKGEQYF.

This rearrangement joins TRBV7-3 to TRBJ2-7; 8 bases agree with TRBD2. The V segment lost 2 bases and the J segment 3 bases; nucleotides outside the gene matches: 6. The germline V gene encodes CDR1 SGHTA and CDR2 FQGTGA. The CDR3 is made up of 15 amino acids. In DNA, the CDR3 is TGTGCCAGCAGCTTAGCGGGGGGCAGGGTCTACGAGCAGTACTTC. Encoded protein: CASSLAGGRVYEQYF.

The table lists this clonotype with many counts. The rearrangement uses TRBV9 and TRBJ2-5, with 7 bases matching TRBD2. J lost 2 bases, V lost 3 bases, and 1 base had no gene match. The CDR3 is made up of 13 amino acids. Germline V CDR1 and CDR2: SGDLS, YYNGEE. CDR3 region: CASSGGGQETQYF. The DNA for the CDR3 is TGTGCCAGCAGCGGGGGAGGGCAAGAGACCCAGTACTTC. Based on the CDR3 plus reference TRBV9 and TRBJ2-5, the full variable domain is DSGVTQTPKHLITATGQRVTLRCSPRSGDLSVYWYQQSLDQGLQFLIQYYNGEERAKGNILERFSAQQFPDLHSELNLSSLELGDSALYFCASSGGGQETQYFGPGTRLLVL.

On this clonotype itself: A read error may explain this, as a much larger clone is one base away. The genes are TRBV3-1 and TRBJ1-1; no clear D. The CDR3 runs to 14 residues. V dropped 5 bases and J dropped 1 base, with 11 bases sitting between them. The germline V gene encodes CDR1 LGHDT and CDR2 YNNKEL (reference sequence). The CDR3 DNA is TGTGCCAGCAGCAAGAGGACGCCGAACACTGAAGCTTTCTTT. Amino acids: CASSKRTPNTEAFF.

This clonotype came up many times. The chain uses TRBV20-1 and TRBJ2-7, with 8 bases identical to TRBD1. The ends lost 3 bases at V and 5 bases at J; junction bases unmatched: 6. The germline CDR1 and CDR2 sequences are DFQATT and SNEGSKA (reference sequence). The CDR3 runs to 13 residues. The CDR3 loop reads CSASSRGPHEQYF. CDR3 DNA sequence: TGCAGTGCTAGCTCCAGGGGGCCCCACGAGCAGTACTTC.